This T cell receptor (beta chain) was profiled in a study of Graves' ophthalmopathy and Graves' hyperthyroidism. Whole-study results and caveats: Ophthalmopathy was separated from stable hyperthyroidism by a 13-signature model with over 85% sensitivity and around 84% specificity.

About this clonotype: The antigen remains unidentified.

Transcripts of RNA were the source for amplifying TCR beta CDR3 regions. Second-round multiplex PCR came after first-round RT-PCR with HTBI primers. TCRdb passed the multiplex PCR reads through MiXCR, listing each CDR3 protein once. The data show roughly 220,000 distinct CDR3 sequences, 45% seen once. There are 14 residues in the CDR3. Germline V CDR1 and CDR2: MNHNY, SVGAGI (reference sequence). The V end was cut by 2 bases, the J end by 5 bases, with 12 bases between. Ophthalmopathy was moderately-to-severely active, CAS at least 3, NOSPECS at least 4, lasting under 3 months. Clinical symptoms, serum thyroxine, TRAb, thyroid ultrasound and orbital computed tomography determined diagnosis. PBMCs had their origin in fresh peripheral blood (about 10 ml).

The V gene is TRBV6-6, the J gene TRBJ2-5; the D gene is possibly TRBD1 (5 bases). This receptor was taken from an adult man with Graves' ophthalmopathy. Sequenced input: peripheral blood. The CDR3 DNA reads as TGTGCCAGCAGTTACGGTACGCAGGGCGAGACCCAGTACTTC. It is translated as CASSYGTQGETQYF.